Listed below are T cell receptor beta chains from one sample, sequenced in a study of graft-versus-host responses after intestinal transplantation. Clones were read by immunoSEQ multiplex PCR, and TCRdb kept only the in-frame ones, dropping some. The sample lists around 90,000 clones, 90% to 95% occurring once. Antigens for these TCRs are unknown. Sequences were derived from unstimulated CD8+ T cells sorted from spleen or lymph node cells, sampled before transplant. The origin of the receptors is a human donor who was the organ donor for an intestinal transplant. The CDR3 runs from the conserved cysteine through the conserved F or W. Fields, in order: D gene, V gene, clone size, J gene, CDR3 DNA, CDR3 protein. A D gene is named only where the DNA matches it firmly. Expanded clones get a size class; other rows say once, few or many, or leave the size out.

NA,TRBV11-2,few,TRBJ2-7,TGTGCCAGCAGCTACTCCTCCGGGTCCTACGAGCAGTACTTC,CASSYSSGSYEQYF
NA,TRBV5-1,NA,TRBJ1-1,TGCGCCAGCAGCTTATGGCCAGGGGACACTGAAGCTTTCTTT,CASSLWPGDTEAFF
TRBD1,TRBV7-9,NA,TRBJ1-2,TGTGCCAGCAGCTTCCTGGACAGGGGCTTCTTCGGCTACACCTTC,CASSFLDRGFFGYTF
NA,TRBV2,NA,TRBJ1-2,TGTGCCAGCAGTGGGGAGGGGACATTAGCCGACTATGGCTACACCTTC,CASSGEGTLADYGYTF
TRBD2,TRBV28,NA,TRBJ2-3,TGTGCCAGCAGTTCGGGACTAGCTTCGCGGGATACGCAGTATTTT,CASSSGLASRDTQYF
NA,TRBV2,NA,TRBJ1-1,TGTGCCAGCATGGTAGGACAGATGGGCACTGAAGCTTTCTTT,CASMVGQMGTEAFF
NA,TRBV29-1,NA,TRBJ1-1,TGCAGCGTTGAAGAATACGGGGCGGGGGGTCATGCTGAAGCTTTCTTT,CSVEEYGAGGHAEAFF
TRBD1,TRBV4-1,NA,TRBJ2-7,TGCGCCAGCAGCCAGGGTCAGGACAGGGGGGGCTACGAGCAGTACTTC,CASSQGQDRGGYEQYF
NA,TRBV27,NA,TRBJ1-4,TGTGCCAGCAGTTTACGGGGGGCAACTAATGAAAAACTGTTTTTT,CASSLRGATNEKLFF
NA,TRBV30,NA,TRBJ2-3,TGTGCCTGGAGTGTACAGGGGACTAGTGCGCAGTATTTT,CAWSVQGTSAQYF
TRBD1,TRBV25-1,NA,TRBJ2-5,TGTGCCAGCAGTGTATGGGGGACAGGGGCGGGAGAGACCCAGTACTTC,CASSVWGTGAGETQYF
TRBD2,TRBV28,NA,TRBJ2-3,TGTGCCAGCAGTTTTGGGACTAGCATGACCCTCACAGATACGCAGTATTTT,CASSFGTSMTLTDTQYF
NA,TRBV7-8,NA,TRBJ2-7,TGTGCCAGCAGCTTAGCTGAGGGATACGAGCAGTACTTC,CASSLAEGYEQYF
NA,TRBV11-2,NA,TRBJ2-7,TGTGCCAGCCTCAAAAGCGCGACCCTCTACGAGCAGTACTTC,CASLKSATLYEQYF
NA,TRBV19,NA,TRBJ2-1,TGTGCCAGTAGCCAGGGAGGGGGGTCAACGTGGTATGAGCAGTTCTTC,CASSQGGGSTWYEQFF
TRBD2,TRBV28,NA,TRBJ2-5,TGTGCCAGCAGTTTACGGGGAGGGGAGACCCAGTACTTC,CASSLRGGETQYF
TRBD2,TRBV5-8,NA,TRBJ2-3,TGTGCCAGCAGCTTTCAACTGGGACTAGCGGGGATCACAGATACGCAGTATTTT,CASSFQLGLAGITDTQYF
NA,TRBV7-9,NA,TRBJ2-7,TGTGCCAGCAGAGGGGGAGGGGGCTACGAGCAGTACTTC,CASRGGGGYEQYF
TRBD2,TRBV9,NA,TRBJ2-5,TGTGCCAGCAGCGCCGGGACTAGCCCCGCAGAGACCCAGTACTTC,CASSAGTSPAETQYF
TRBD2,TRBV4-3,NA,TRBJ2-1,TGCGCCAGCAGCCAAAGTTTACTAGCGGGTTTCAATGAGCAGTTCTTC,CASSQSLLAGFNEQFF
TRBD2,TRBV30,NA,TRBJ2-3,TGTGCCTGGGGAGCGGGGGGATACACAGATACGCAGTATTTT,CAWGAGGYTDTQYF
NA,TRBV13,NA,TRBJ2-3,TGTGCCAGCAGCTTAGAGGGGCCCACAGATACGCAGTATTTT,CASSLEGPTDTQYF